The present T cell receptor (beta chain) was sequenced within a study of CXCR3-negative and CXCR3-positive naive CD8 T cells (dated by TCRdb to between 2018 and 2021). Study-level background: In total, about 135 million TRB reads were obtained, corresponding to roughly 1.5 +/- 0.3 million reads per library. TRBV-TRBJ cluster analysis included naive subsets from a handful of donors and memory cells from 3 donors. Diversity and physicochemical repertoire analyses covered roughly ten donors pooled from two independent experiments.

Broader findings and caveats from the paper: Because surface CD5, which has been linked to self-reactivity in mice, was comparable between naive subsets, TCR interaction strength was also inferred from TRB CDR3 physicochemical properties. Because CXCR3 expression was partially decreased after cryopreservation, freshly isolated PBMCs were used for most assays. Within the same donor, TRBV-TRBJ usage looked similar between naive CXCR3-negative and CXCR3-positive cells, but memory cells had distinct patterns. Comparably high repertoire diversity was found in both naive subsets, whereas much lower repertoire diversity was found in memory CD8+ T cells. Compared with CXCR3-negative naive cells, CXCR3-positive naive cells had TRB CDR3s with higher hydrophobicity (lower Kidera factor 4), lower energy, and higher strength and volume indices.

Sequencing instrument: NextSeq 550. The Human TCR Profiling Kit (MiLaboratory) was used to prepare UMI-labeled 5' RACE TRB cDNA libraries. The full amount of extracted RNA was used for cDNA synthesis, and the full amount of resulting cDNA was used for PCR amplification. Libraries were prepared in parallel with an identical number of PCR cycles. Per the source publication's procedure: About 50,000 +/- 10,000 unique UMI-labeled TRB cDNA molecules per library were extracted with MIGEC and MiXCR, with at least two reads per UMI required. An average of roughly 40,000 +/- 10,000 functional in-frame TRB CDR3 nucleotide clonotypes without stop codons was found per library. After each sample was downsampled to 5000 UMI-labeled TRB molecules, VDJtools was used to calculate diversity metrics such as normalized Shannon-Wiener and Chao1. For the central five CDR3 residues, VDJtools calculated physicochemical properties weighted by clonotype size, namely interaction energy, strength, volume and Kidera factor 4. Following reprocessing of the reads by TCRdb, the data hold one row per CDR3 protein sequence and no DNA is available. What appears here as the V and J calls and clone size reflects TCRdb's work, not the paper's. This sample's table has entries for roughly 100,000 distinct CDR3 sequences. The ten largest clones capture 0.3% to 0.4% of the sample.

Taken from cysteine to phenylalanine, the CDR3 has 14 residues. No DNA is given. The germline V gene supplies CDR1 SGDLS and CDR2 YYNGEE. For each CD8+ T cell subset, flow sorting was done in triplicate, and roughly 330,000 cells per subset went directly into RLT lysis buffer. Naive CD8+ T cells were defined stringently as CD45RO-CCR7+CD27+CD95- to exclude memory contaminants. Peripheral blood mononuclear cells were isolated from buffy coats using standard density gradient centrifugation. Naive CXCR3-negative and CXCR3-positive CD8+ T cells were flow-sorted using a FACSAria III. Total RNA was extracted from sorted cells with an RNeasy Mini Kit. Remarks on this clonotype: Its antigen is not yet known.

The material sequenced was naive CXCR3+ CD8+ T cells from blood. The cell subset or site label, as the study defines it: CD45RO-CCR7+CD27+CD95- naive CD8+ T cells expressing CXCR3 (TNR3+). The sequence was collected from a human donor in good health. Some clones in this sample may be carry-over from other donors' samples. The chain employs TRBV9 and TRBJ1-2. The CDR3 amino acid sequence is: CASNRGGVAAGYTF.